These 20 T cell receptor beta chains came from one sample sequenced in a study of T cells after yellow fever vaccination. TCRdb reanalysed the 5' RACE reads using MiXCR and keeps one entry per CDR3 protein. The table records a few hundred thousand distinct CDR3 sequences, roughly 5% of them present only once. This specimen was CD4+ T cells sorted from PBMCs, taken on the day of the yellow fever booster vaccination. Receptors originate from a man between 18 and 29 years old who received the YFV17D yellow fever vaccine.

V and J are TRBV9 and TRBJ1-6; 8 nucleotides agree with TRBD1. This CDR3 is 15 amino acids long. CDR1 SGDLS and CDR2 YYNGEE come from the germline V gene. The V segment lost 0 bases and the J segment 10 bases; nucleotides outside the gene matches: 6. CDR3 in amino acids: CASSVADRGYSPLHF. The CDR3 nucleotides are TGTGCCAGCAGCGTAGCTGACAGGGGTTACTCACCCCTCCACTTT.

The J gene is TRBJ2-3, the V gene TRBV28; D is possibly TRBD2 (6 bases). The V end lost 7 bases, the J end lost 4 bases, and 15 bases lay between the germline ends. There are 14 residues in the CDR3. The germline V gene encodes CDR1 MDHEN and CDR2 SYDVKM. The CDR3 DNA reads TGTGCCAGCACTTTGGGGGGTCAGTCAGATACGCAGTATTTT. Amino acids: CASTLGGQSDTQYF.

This clonotype was observed at least ten times. In DNA, the CDR3 is TGTGCCAGCAGTCCGGGACAGGGGAACTATGGCTACACCTTC. It yields the protein CASSPGQGNYGYTF. The chain has TRBV12-3 or TRBV12-4 and TRBJ1-2, with TRBD1 matching 10 bases. V lost 5 bases and J lost 2; bases outside the gene matches: 2. The CDR3 consists of 14 residues.

This clonotype was recorded many times. This chain connects TRBV29-1 to TRBJ2-6, with D perhaps matching TRBD1 (5 bases). The CDR3 extends over 14 amino acids. The V and J ends lost 6 bases and 4 bases respectively, with 13 bases between them. The germline CDR1 and CDR2 sequences are SQVTM and ANQGSEA. CDR3 sequence reads: CSVHEGAGANVLTF. The CDR3 coding sequence is TGCAGCGTCCACGAAGGGGCCGGGGCCAACGTCCTGACTTTC.

The chain uses TRBV20-1 and TRBJ2-3; D unclear. Germline loops: CDR1 DFQATT, CDR2 SNEGSKA (reference sequence). This CDR3 contains 12 residues. Between the trimmed V and J ends, which lost 6 bases and 1 base, there was a span of 8 bases. DNA of the CDR3: TGCAGTGCGCCAGATGGCACAGATACGCAGTATTTT. Amino acids: CSAPDGTDTQYF.

This clonotype was recorded at least ten times. The rearrangement uses TRBV4-3 and TRBJ2-3, with D perhaps matching TRBD2 (6 bases). Germline V lookup: CDR1 LGHNA, CDR2 YSLEER. Trimming left V 4 bases short and J 5 bases short, with 19 bases between. The CDR3 extends over 16 amino acids. CDR3: CASSRNDKAGGDTQYF. The CDR3 DNA reads as TGCGCCAGCAGCCGAAACGACAAGGCCGGGGGAGATACGCAGTATTTT.

This clonotype showed up many times. This chain joins TRBV7-8 and TRBJ2-2; D gene uncertain. Per the germline V gene, CDR1 is SGHVS and CDR2 is FQNEAQ. The CDR3 consists of 14 residues. V was clipped by 8 bases and J by 3 bases, with 13 bases between them. The chain's CDR3 is CASLKAPYTGELFF. The CDR3 DNA sequence: TGTGCCAGCTTAAAGGCTCCATACACCGGGGAGCTGTTTTTT. Variable domain in full (rest from reference TRBV7-8 and TRBJ2-2): GAGVSQSPRYKVAKRGQDVALRCDPISGHVSLFWYQQALGQGPEFLTYFQNEAQLDKSGLPSDRFFAERPEGSVSTLKIQRTQQEDSAVYLCASLKAPYTGELFFGEGSRLTVL.

This chain uses TRBV14 with TRBJ2-2, with 7 bases fitting TRBD1. J lost 2 bases, V lost 4 bases, and 10 bases had no gene match. This CDR3 region has 17 residues. Germline lookup yields CDR1 SGHDN and CDR2 FVKESK. In DNA form, the CDR3 reads TGTGCCAGCAGCCGAACCCGGACAGGTGATAACACCGGGGAGCTGTTTTTT. It specifies CASSRTRTGDNTGELFF.

A few counts support this clonotype. The chain couples TRBV4-3 to TRBJ1-1; no clear D. Germline CDR1 reads LGHNA; CDR2 reads YSLEER. The CDR3 runs to 13 residues. The germline V and J ends were trimmed by 0 bases and 11 bases, with 13 bases remaining between them. The CDR3 coding sequence is TGCGCCAGCAGCCAAGAATTGCCTCTCGGGGCTTTCTTT. It is translated as CASSQELPLGAFF.

J is TRBJ1-2 and V is TRBV6-5, with TRBD1 as a possible D gene (6 bases). This CDR3 region has 15 residues. Trimming took off 6 bases at V and 2 bases at J, with 16 bases between the two ends. The V gene's germline CDR1 is MNHEY and CDR2 SVGAGI. CDR3 coding DNA: TGTGCCAGCAGCTATAGGGGGAGAATGAACTATGGCTACACCTTC. It encodes CASSYRGRMNYGYTF.

This clonotype has at least ten counts. This chain links TRBV6-4 with TRBJ2-3; D not resolved. Trimming removed 0 bases from V and 9 bases from J, with 10 bases in between. The CDR3 is 13 residues long. The germline V gene encodes CDR1 MRHNA and CDR2 SNTAGT. CDR3 loop: CASSDSKGRTQYF. The CDR3 DNA follows: TGTGCCAGCAGTGACTCGAAGGGCAGAACGCAGTATTTT.

Many counts were recorded for this clonotype. The V call is TRBV10-3, the J call TRBJ2-3, with D tentatively TRBD2 (5 bases). V was cut by 0 bases and J by 4 bases, with 5 bases left in between. The CDR3 has 13 amino acids. Germline-derived CDR1 and CDR2 are ENHRY and SYGVKD. In DNA form, the CDR3 reads TGTGCCATCAGTGAGTCGGGAGCAGATACGCAGTATTTT. Encoded protein: CAISESGADTQYF.

The genes are TRBV6-5 and TRBJ2-3; TRBD1 matches at 12 bases. The junction had 6 bases not matched to a gene; V was cut back by 1 base and J by 7 bases. The CDR3 contains 16 residues. Germline CDR1 is MNHEY and CDR2 is SVGAGI. The CDR3 region is CASSYFGTGGSYTQYF. CDR3 coding DNA: TGTGCCAGCAGTTACTTCGGGACAGGGGGCTCATATACGCAGTATTTT.

The J gene is TRBJ2-1, the V gene TRBV4-2; D possibly corresponds to TRBD2 (6 bases). V was shortened by 0 bases and J by 4 bases, with 13 bases between the two germline ends. CDR1 is LGHNA, CDR2 YNFKEQ, per germline. This CDR3 region has 16 residues. CDR3 nucleotides: TGTGCCAGCAGCCAAGATGTGGGGGAGGCTTACAATGAGCAGTTCTTC. Translation: CASSQDVGEAYNEQFF.

This clonotype was counted between two and nine times. The rearrangement uses TRBV27 and TRBJ1-2; D perhaps matches TRBD1 (6 bases). The CDR3 has 13 residues. Germline-derived CDR1 and CDR2 are MNHEY and SMNVEV (reference sequence). The V gene lost 5 bases and the J gene lost 8 bases, with 15 bases spanning the gap. In nucleotides, the CDR3 is TGTGCCAGCAGTAGGGGGGACGCGTCCGGCTACACCTTC. It encodes CASSRGDASGYTF.

In its sample, this clonotype was seen a few times. The rearrangement joins TRBV5-1 to TRBJ2-3; 8 bases match TRBD2. V gave up 4 bases and J gave up 4 bases; unmatched junction bases: 5. The CDR3 has 14 amino acids. CDR1 and CDR2 (germline): SGHRS, YFSETQ. The CDR3 is CASSASGGADTQYF. In nucleotides, the CDR3 is TGCGCCAGCAGCGCGTCGGGGGGGGCAGATACGCAGTATTTT.

This rearrangement joins TRBV5-6 to TRBJ2-3; 9 bases match TRBD2. J gave up 2 bases and V 8 bases, and 12 bases lay outside the gene matches. The CDR3 extends over 16 amino acids. The germline V gene has CDR1 SGHDT and CDR2 YYEEEE. The CDR3 DNA reads as TGTGCCAGTAGCCCCCCAGCGGGGGGATTCACAGATACGCAGTATTTT. It yields the protein CASSPPAGGFTDTQYF. Using reference TRBV5-6 and TRBJ2-3 for the parts outside the CDR3, the full variable domain is DAGVTQSPTHLIKTRGQQVTLRCSPKSGHDTVSWYQQALGQGPQFIFQYYEEEERQRGNFPDRFSGHQFPNYSSELNVNALLLGDSALYLCASSPPAGGFTDTQYFGPGTRLTVL.

This clonotype was seen a handful of times. J is TRBJ2-1 and V is TRBV12-3 or TRBV12-4; 9 bases fit TRBD1. With V trimmed by 2 bases and J by 10 bases, 9 bases remained unmatched. The CDR3 sequence is 15 residues long. In DNA, the CDR3 is TGTGCCAGCAGTTTAAGGACAGGGGATGTAGGGGAGCAGTTCTTC. This encodes CASSLRTGDVGEQFF.

V gene TRBV6-5 combines with J gene TRBJ1-6; tentative D call: TRBD1 (6 bases). CDR1 and CDR2 from the germline V gene are MNHEY and SVGAGI. CDR3 length: 15 amino acids. V was cut by 5 bases and J by 5 bases, with 13 bases left in between. This CDR3 reads CASSPWTEDNSPLHF. The DNA of the CDR3 is TGTGCCAGCAGTCCCTGGACAGAGGATAATTCACCCCTCCACTTT.

The V gene is TRBV10-3, the J gene TRBJ1-1; TRBD1 agrees at 10 bases. CDR1 ENHRY and CDR2 SYGVKD come from the germline V gene. The length of the CDR3 is 13 residues. V gave up 8 bases and J gave up 1 base; unmatched junction bases: 1. The CDR3: CAIRDRGNTEAFF. CDR3 sequence (DNA): TGTGCCATCCGGGACAGGGGGAACACTGAAGCTTTCTTT.